Only a few counts were recorded for the clone carrying this T cell receptor beta chain. The data derive from a study of beta chain features in type 1 diabetes. What was sequenced were expressed TCRB transcripts, since all of the isolated RNA had been reverse transcribed. Using immunoSEQ multiplex PCR, the repertoire was profiled, and TCRdb retains in-frame clones only, with some absent. The sample carries some 400,000 clones, about 15% recorded once. CDR1 SGHNT and CDR2 YYREEE come from the germline V gene (reference sequence). V was pared by 2 bases and J by 2 bases, with 9 bases between. The CDR3 extends over 14 amino acids.

The chain joins TRBV5-4 to TRBJ2-3; D may be TRBD2 (5 bases). The source material was naive CD4+ T cells from blood. The source is a woman aged 18-29 years in good health. This CDR3 reads CASSFRLHTDTQYF. The CDR3 DNA is TGTGCCAGCAGCTTTAGACTACACACAGATACGCAGTATTTT.